Below are 16 T cell receptor beta chains sequenced from a single sample in a study of lymphopenia after photon versus proton radiotherapy (dated by TCRdb to the late 2010s). The library was obtained by the immunoSEQ multiplex PCR assay. Imported from immuneACCESS, the table was reduced by TCRdb to in-frame sequences with V and J called. These copies leave out some clones; in studies compared against another copy, an unresolved V gene accounts for under half, and the cause of the remainder is not known. The sample has under 70,000 clones on record, 80% to 95% of them singletons. In total, the top ten clones hold approximately 2% of the sample. The sample consisted of peripheral blood, taken from a patient treated with photon-based radiotherapy. The receptor set was obtained from a woman aged 40 to 50 with cholangiocarcinoma.

The chain uses TRBV30 and TRBJ1-5; D remains unclear. The CDR3 loop spans 13 amino acids. In germline, CDR1 is GTSNPN, CDR2 SVGIG (reference sequence). Trimming removed 1 base at V and 0 bases at J, with 4 bases between. CDR3 loop: CAWSDGSNQPQHF. CDR3 nucleotides: TGTGCCTGGAGTGACGGTAGCAATCAGCCCCAGCATTTT. Looking up the rest from reference TRBV30 and TRBJ1-5 gives the full variable domain: SQTIHQWPATLVQPVGSPLSLECTVEGTSNPNLYWYRQAAGRGLQLLFYSVGIGQISSEVPQNLSASRPQDRQFILSSKKLLLSDSGFYLCAWSDGSNQPQHFGDGTRLSIL.

The rearrangement uses TRBV20-1 and TRBJ1-2, with D perhaps TRBD1 (5 bases). Trimming left V 3 bases short and J 7 bases short, with 9 bases between. The CDR3 is 11 residues long. Germline CDR1 is DFQATT and CDR2 is SNEGSKA (reference sequence). The CDR3 nucleotides read TGCAGTGCTAGGGGGCTGGGTGGCTACACCTTC. Its translation: CSARGLGGYTF.

The chain is built from TRBV10-1 and TRBJ2-3; D is perhaps TRBD2 (6 bases). The CDR3 length is 15 residues. Germline lookup yields CDR1 WNHNN and CDR2 SYGVQD (reference sequence). The germline V and J ends were trimmed by 2 bases and 2 bases, with 11 bases remaining between them. The CDR3 sequence: CASSESAGTTDTQYF. CDR3 bases: TGCGCCAGCAGTGAGAGCGCGGGAACCACAGATACGCAGTATTTT.

The gene calls are TRBV18 and TRBJ1-2, with D perhaps matching TRBD1 (5 bases). In germline, CDR1 is KGHSH, CDR2 LQKENI. CDR3 length equals 17 residues. V was pared by 2 bases and J by 2 bases, with 18 bases between. CDR3 DNA: TGTGCCAGCTCACCAAACGAATCGGGACTGACGAACTATGGCTACACCTTC. Translating it yields CASSPNESGLTNYGYTF.

The chain links TRBV11-2 to TRBJ1-2; 8 bases agree with TRBD1. The CDR3 is 14 residues long. V gave up 5 bases and J gave up 6 bases; unmatched junction bases: 8. In germline, CDR1 is SGHAT, CDR2 FQNNGV. Here the CDR3 reads CASSTTGQVHGYTF. CDR3 DNA sequence: TGTGCCAGCAGCACTACGGGACAGGTCCATGGCTACACCTTC.

The rearrangement links TRBV6-1 to TRBJ2-7; D perhaps matches TRBD1 (6 bases). The CDR3 runs 13 residues. V lost 8 bases and J lost 4, with 15 bases in between. Germline V gene sequence: CDR1 MNHNS, CDR2 SASEGT. CDR3: CASGGGQIYEQYF. The CDR3 DNA is TGTGCCAGCGGGGGCGGACAAATTTACGAGCAGTACTTC.

A single count supports this clone. V usage is TRBV2 and J usage is TRBJ2-5; TRBD1 matches at 9 bases. The CDR3 is 15 residues long. J gave up 1 base and V 5 bases, and 5 bases lay outside the gene matches. Germline V gene data show CDR1 as SNHLY and CDR2 as FYNNEI. CDR3 in amino acids: CASSLVGQGQETQYF. CDR3 coding DNA: TGTGCCAGCAGTCTCGTGGGACAGGGCCAAGAGACCCAGTACTTC.

The rearrangement uses TRBV19 and TRBJ1-1, with unresolved D. V lost 4 bases to trimming and J lost 0 bases, with 12 bases between them. The CDR3 length is 15 residues. CDR1 and CDR2 (germline): LNHDA, SQIVND (reference sequence). The CDR3 DNA follows: TGTGCCAGTAGTAGAGGTGGCAGGATGAACACTGAAGCTTTCTTT. Translated, it gives CASSRGGRMNTEAFF.

This chain uses TRBV28 with TRBJ1-3, with 8 positions matching TRBD1. The CDR3 covers 14 residues. V lost 6 bases to trimming and J lost 5 bases; unmatched junction nucleotides: 6. CDR1 MDHEN and CDR2 SYDVKM come from the germline V gene. CDR3 bases: TGTGCCAGCAGCCGAGACAGGGGAAGAAACACCATATATTTT. Translated: CASSRDRGRNTIYF.

The chain combines TRBV13 with TRBJ1-1; D unclear. Germline V gene sequence: CDR1 PRHDT, CDR2 FYEKMQ (reference sequence). Trimming took 6 bases from V and 1 from J, leaving 15 bases between them. The CDR3 consists of 15 residues. The CDR3 loop reads CASSLIGTRNTEAFF. Written as DNA, the CDR3 is TGTGCCAGCAGTCTCATAGGTACACGGAACACTGAAGCTTTCTTT.

V and J are TRBV6-5 and TRBJ2-1, with D perhaps assigned TRBD1 or TRBD2 (5 bases each). The CDR3 totals 13 residues. Trimming pared 11 bases from V and 6 bases from J, leaving 17 bases between. From germline, CDR1 is MNHEY and CDR2 SVGAGI. CDR3 in amino acids: CAVRDGTSNEQFF. DNA for the CDR3: TGTGCCGTCCGGGACGGCACCTCCAATGAGCAGTTCTTC.

This clone has a single count. This chain connects TRBV30 to TRBJ1-2, with TRBD1 matching 10 bases. Germline CDR1 GTSNPN, CDR2 SVGIG (reference sequence). J gave up 2 bases and V 5 bases, and 2 bases lay outside the gene matches. This CDR3 comprises 13 residues. CDR3 coding DNA: TGTGCCTGGGACAGGGGGCGAAACTATGGCTACACCTTC. Its protein product is CAWDRGRNYGYTF.

J is TRBJ1-1 and V is TRBV19; D is unclear. Per the germline V gene, CDR1 is LNHDA and CDR2 is SQIVND (reference sequence). The V end was cut by 10 bases, the J end by 1 base, with 16 bases between. The CDR3 has 14 amino acids. CDR3 in amino acids: CATRLGGTNTEAFF. The CDR3 region has the DNA TGTGCCACCCGATTAGGCGGCACGAACACTGAAGCTTTCTTT.

The V gene is TRBV5-1, the J gene TRBJ1-2; D remains unclear. The germline gives CDR1 SGHRS, CDR2 YFSETQ. This CDR3 has 13 residues. The ends were cut back, 6 bases at V and 1 base at J, with 10 bases in the middle. CDR3 sequence reads: CASTREFNYGYTF. The CDR3 DNA is TGCGCCAGCACGAGGGAATTTAACTATGGCTACACCTTC. Based on the CDR3 plus reference TRBV5-1 and TRBJ1-2, the full variable domain is KAGVTQTPRYLIKTRGQQVTLSCSPISGHRSVSWYQQTPGQGLQFLFEYFSETQRNKGNFPGRFSGRQFSNSRSEMNVSTLELGDSALYLCASTREFNYGYTFGSGTRLTVV.

The V call is TRBV5-1, the J call TRBJ2-1, with D perhaps TRBD2 (5 bases). Germline CDR1 is SGHRS and CDR2 is YFSETQ. V was clipped by 0 bases and J by 0 bases, with 10 bases between them. The length of the CDR3 is 16 residues. The CDR3 here is CASSLGPGSSYNEQFF. The CDR3 DNA is TGCGCCAGCAGCTTGGGCCCGGGAAGCTCCTACAATGAGCAGTTCTTC.

The J gene is TRBJ1-2, the V gene TRBV7-6; D gene ambiguous. The V end lost 7 bases, the J end lost 2 bases, and 20 bases lay between the germline ends. The CDR3 sequence is 16 residues long. CDR1 SGHVS and CDR2 FNYEAQ come from the germline V gene. CDR3 in amino acids: CASTILPDGMNYGYTF. Written as DNA, the CDR3 is TGTGCCAGCACCATTCTACCTGACGGGATGAACTATGGCTACACCTTC.